This entry lists 21 T cell receptor beta chains sequenced from one sample in a study of shared clonotypes between healthy human individuals. Assay used: immunoSEQ multiplex PCR; TCRdb lists only in-frame clones, some missing. The sample records more than 400,000 clones, about 96% being singletons. The sequenced material came from naive CD4+ T cells sorted from blood. Subset given: CD45RA+ positively selected. These TCRs come from a woman aged 25 to 45 in good health.

The V call is TRBV2, the J call TRBJ2-7, with TRBD2 as a possible D gene (6 bases). Germline V lookup: CDR1 SNHLY, CDR2 FYNNEI. This CDR3 contains 13 residues. Trimming cost V 6 bases and J 3 bases, with 12 bases left between them. The CDR3 region is CASSRDSDYEQYF. In DNA, the CDR3 is TGTGCCAGCAGCCGGGACTCGGACTACGAGCAGTACTTC.

The V gene is TRBV30, the J gene TRBJ2-5; a weak D match, TRBD2 (6 bases). The V gene lost 2 bases and the J gene lost 0 bases, with 7 bases spanning the gap. Germline values: CDR1 GTSNPN, CDR2 SVGIG (reference sequence). The CDR3 is 13 residues long. CDR3 amino acids: CAWSWRDQETQYF. DNA for the CDR3: TGTGCCTGGAGTTGGAGGGACCAAGAGACCCAGTACTTC.

The chain combines TRBV11-3 with TRBJ2-7; TRBD2 matches 11 bases. Trimming cost V 5 bases and J 1 base; bases outside gene matches: 13. The CDR3 sequence is 18 residues long. Looked up from germline, CDR1 is SGHNT and CDR2 is YENEEA. The CDR3 DNA sequence: TGTGCCAGCAGCACGGGGACTAGCGGCCTAATTCGGTCCTACGAGCAGTACTTC. It specifies CASSTGTSGLIRSYEQYF.

This sequence joins TRBV28 and TRBJ1-2; possibly TRBD1 for D (5 bases). From germline, CDR1 is MDHEN and CDR2 SYDVKM. The ends were cut back, 5 bases at V and 2 bases at J, with 12 bases in the middle. This CDR3 has 14 residues. The CDR3 coding sequence is TGTGCCAGCAGTCCCCCGGACAAAAACTATGGCTACACCTTC. Translated, it gives CASSPPDKNYGYTF.

The J gene is TRBJ2-1, the V gene TRBV10-3, with D possibly TRBD2 on 5 matching bases. The CDR3 is 16 residues long. The V end lost 4 bases, the J end lost 0 bases, and 13 bases lay between the germline ends. Germline V gene lookup returns CDR1 ENHRY and CDR2 SYGVKD. CDR3 DNA sequence: TGTGCCATCAGTGGGGGAGAGGAACGCTCCTACAATGAGCAGTTCTTC. Translated: CAISGGEERSYNEQFF.

The chain is built from TRBV5-1 and TRBJ1-2; D not certain. This CDR3 has 15 residues. CDR1 and CDR2 (germline): SGHRS, YFSETQ. With 0 bases removed from V and 6 bases from J, the gap between germline ends came to 15 bases. CDR3 amino acids: CASSLGRPPRDGYTF. The CDR3 region has the DNA TGCGCCAGCAGCTTGGGGAGGCCGCCGAGGGATGGCTACACCTTC.

V gene TRBV19 combines with J gene TRBJ2-7, with D tentatively TRBD1 or TRBD2 (5 bases each). The length of the CDR3 is 15 residues. V lost 9 bases to trimming and J lost 5 bases, with 23 bases between them. Germline loops: CDR1 LNHDA, CDR2 SQIVND (reference sequence). CDR3 sequence reads: CASSPTPFPGHEQYF. The DNA of the CDR3 is TGTGCCAGCTCACCAACGCCATTCCCGGGACACGAGCAGTACTTC.

This sequence joins TRBV15 and TRBJ2-1; 10 nucleotides match TRBD2. The CDR3 is made up of 15 amino acids. Trimming removed 5 bases from V and 8 bases from J; junction bases left unmatched: 9. Germline CDR1 is LNHNV and CDR2 is YYDKDF (reference sequence). This CDR3 is CATSSLAGAPHEQFF. CDR3 coding DNA: TGTGCCACCAGCTCCCTAGCGGGAGCTCCCCATGAGCAGTTCTTC.

This clone was detected only once. The chain couples TRBV28 to TRBJ2-7, with TRBD1 matching 7 bases. This CDR3 contains 15 residues. V dropped 2 bases and J dropped 7; count of bases not matched to a gene: 11. CDR1 and CDR2 (germline): MDHEN, SYDVKM. Written as DNA, the CDR3 is TGTGCCAGCAGTTTAGAGACAGGGCTACGTCGGGAGCAGTACTTC. The encoded protein is CASSLETGLRREQYF.

The J gene is TRBJ2-1, the V gene TRBV7-2; unclear D gene. The CDR3 is 16 residues long. The V end lost 1 base, the J end lost 5 bases, and 15 bases lay between the germline ends. Germline V gene lookup returns CDR1 SGHTA and CDR2 FQGNSA. This CDR3 reads CASSLVGISQHNEQFF. Written as DNA, the CDR3 is TGTGCCAGCAGCTTAGTAGGGATCTCGCAACACAATGAGCAGTTCTTC.

V gene TRBV5-6 combines with J gene TRBJ2-7, with D tentatively TRBD1 (5 bases). Trimming left V 3 bases short and J 1 base short, with 20 bases between. From germline, CDR1 is SGHDT and CDR2 YYEEEE. The CDR3 totals 17 residues. CDR3 coding DNA: TGTGCCAGCAGCTCAGGGCCGGCAGTGCACACATCCTACGAGCAGTACTTC. This gives the protein CASSSGPAVHTSYEQYF.

V usage is TRBV30 and J usage is TRBJ1-1; D is unclear. V gave up 4 bases and J gave up 4 bases, with 13 bases separating them. Germline CDR1 and CDR2: GTSNPN and SVGIG (reference sequence). There are 13 residues in the CDR3. The CDR3 sequence is CAWNREGFTEAFF. CDR3 DNA: TGTGCCTGGAATAGGGAGGGATTCACTGAAGCTTTCTTT.

The rearrangement links TRBV11-3 to TRBJ2-2; D is undetermined. The CDR3 contains 16 residues. V was clipped by 0 bases and J by 1 base, with 9 bases between them. CDR1 is SGHNT, CDR2 YENEEA, per germline. The CDR3 sequence: CASSLEYIGNTGELFF. DNA for the CDR3: TGTGCCAGCAGCTTAGAATACATCGGGAACACCGGGGAGCTGTTTTTT.

This rearrangement joins TRBV25-1 to TRBJ1-2, with 7 bases matching TRBD1. V gave up 6 bases and J gave up 6 bases; unmatched junction bases: 1. Germline loops: CDR1 MGHDK, CDR2 SYGVNS. The CDR3 extends over 11 amino acids. The CDR3 region has the DNA TGTGCCAGCAGACAGGGGAATGGCTACACCTTC. Protein product: CASRQGNGYTF.

The chain combines TRBV6-5 with TRBJ2-2, with TRBD1 matching 7 bases. This CDR3 is 15 amino acids long. V was pared by 8 bases and J by 7 bases, with 13 bases of the junction left unmatched. Germline V gene lookup returns CDR1 MNHEY and CDR2 SVGAGI. The CDR3 DNA reads as TGTGCCAGCGAAAAAGTAGCAGGGGGTAGCGGGGAGCTGTTTTTT. This codes for CASEKVAGGSGELFF.

Comment on this clone: This specimen includes other DNA sequences encoding the same CDR3. This chain connects TRBV5-1 to TRBJ2-2; 9 nucleotides line up with TRBD2. This CDR3 spans 15 amino acids. Germline CDR1 SGHRS, CDR2 YFSETQ. J lost 2 bases, V lost 4 bases, and 3 bases had no gene match. CDR3 in amino acids: CASSPTSGNTGELFF. Here the CDR3 DNA reads TGCGCCAGCAGCCCGACTAGCGGTAACACCGGGGAGCTGTTTTTT.

The gene calls are TRBV28 and TRBJ2-2; 11 nucleotides match TRBD2. Germline values: CDR1 MDHEN, CDR2 SYDVKM. V was pared by 7 bases and J by 3 bases, with 13 bases of the junction left unmatched. The CDR3 has 18 amino acids. CDR3 in amino acids: CASNYPVRTSGYTGELFF. CDR3 nucleotide sequence: TGTGCCAGCAATTACCCCGTTCGGACTAGCGGGTACACCGGGGAGCTGTTTTTT.

In DNA, the CDR3 is TGCGCCAGCAGCCAAGAAGTAGCGGGAGGAGCGCAGTACTTC. Residues: CASSQEVAGGAQYF. The V gene is TRBV4-1, the J gene TRBJ2-7; 10 bases match TRBD2. CDR3 length: 14 amino acids. The germline gives CDR1 MGHRA, CDR2 YSYEKL. Trimming removed 0 bases from V and 9 bases from J; junction bases left unmatched: 5.

This clone came up once. CDR3 coding DNA: TGTGCCAGCAGTGAGGGGTCTCGCACAGATACGCAGTATTTT. As protein: CASSEGSRTDTQYF. This chain links TRBV6-1 with TRBJ2-3; D unclear. This CDR3 has 14 amino acids. Per germline, CDR1 MNHNS and CDR2 SASEGT. V lost 3 bases and J 1 base, leaving 8 bases between the germline ends.

The J gene is TRBJ1-2, the V gene TRBV11-2; 7 bases align to TRBD1. Looked up from germline, CDR1 is SGHAT and CDR2 is FQNNGV. The V and J ends lost 2 bases and 5 bases, in that order; junction bases with no gene match: 5. The CDR3 extends over 14 amino acids. In nucleotides, the CDR3 is TGTGCCAGCAGCTTAACGACAGGGTCTTATGGCTACACCTTC. Amino acids: CASSLTTGSYGYTF.

The chain carries TRBV2 and TRBJ2-1; 8 nucleotides match TRBD1. Germline V gene sequence: CDR1 SNHLY, CDR2 FYNNEI. Unmatched junction bases numbered 18, after V lost 7 bases and J lost 7 bases. The CDR3 extends over 17 amino acids. CDR3 DNA: TGTGCCAGCAAGCCAGGGGGCGAAACCGTGCGGGGAAATGAGCAGTTCTTC. Its protein product is CASKPGGETVRGNEQFF.